This T cell receptor beta chain came from a study of siplizumab effects on memory and regulatory T cells. Findings and caveats of the study: Only a minor fraction of alloreactive clones mapped to unstimulated subsets. Roughly 75-95% of proliferating CD4+ or CD8+ clones lacked an assignable naive or memory phenotype. For siplizumab cultures, the suppressive function of their proliferating Tregs was not confirmed.

The germline CDR1 and CDR2 sequences are SQVTM and ANQGSEA. Trimming pared 3 bases from V and 7 bases from J, leaving 16 bases between. The CDR3 extends over 14 amino acids. Data came from immunoSEQ multiplex PCR; TCRdb stores just in-frame clones and leaves some out. The table shows about 120,000 clones, with roughly 94% occurring only once. Points on this clone: Its antigen remains unidentified.

This chain links TRBV29-1 with TRBJ2-1; D may be TRBD1 (7 bases). The sequencing sample was made of non-Treg CD4+ T cells sorted from blood. This receptor was taken from a human donor in good health. The CDR3 here is CSVESQGRRNEQFF. In nucleotides, the CDR3 is TGCAGCGTTGAGTCACAGGGGAGGCGGAATGAGCAGTTCTTC.